The sequence of this T cell receptor (beta chain) was determined in a study of memory CD8 T cells in hepatitis C reinfection. Overall study context: Between 12 and 24 weeks after reinfection detection, late samples were drawn.

TCRdb's table, derived via immunoSEQ multiplex PCR, lists solely in-frame clones and lacks some. The table includes 46,000 or so clones, roughly 89% detected once. Time point in this sample: late/post reinfection, 12 to 24 weeks after detection. The sorted cells went straight to TCR sequencing with no prior in vitro expansion. Germline V gives CDR1 MDHEN, CDR2 SYDVKM. The V end lost 2 bases, the J end lost 7 bases, and 27 bases lay between the germline ends. CDR3 length equals 19 residues. Input material: naive CD8+ T cells sorted from blood. The J gene is TRBJ2-1, the V gene TRBV28; D is possibly TRBD2 (6 bases). The sequence came from a young man with hepatitis C virus infection. CDR3 DNA: TGTGCCAGCAGTTTACCCTCGTCCTACGGGAGAGAGATCAAGAATGAGCAGTTCTTC. Translated: CASSLPSSYGREIKNEQFF.